A selection of T cell receptor beta chains follows, all from one sample in a study of CD8+ T cells in alopecia areata. The data were produced by immunoSEQ multiplex PCR, yet TCRdb's version contains in-frame clones alone and is incomplete. The sample lists 150,000 or so clones; less than 70% were seen once. The source was CD8+ T cells sorted from blood, collected at week 4, from a patient treated with tofacitinib. Receptors were obtained from a human donor with alopecia areata. Both conserved end residues are part of each CDR3. Each record gives: D gene, J gene, clone size, V gene, CDR3 length, CDR3 DNA, CDR3 protein. D genes are given only for firm matches. Some rows have no size entry. The others give once, few or many, or a class for an expanded clone.

d_gene: .
j_gene: TRBJ2-7
abundance: .
v_gene: TRBV30
len: 14
CDR3nt: TGTGCCTGGGTTAGCGGTCTTCACTCCTACGAGCAGTACTTC
CDR3aa: CAWVSGLHSYEQYF

d_gene: .
j_gene: TRBJ1-5
abundance: few
v_gene: TRBV27
len: 14
CDR3nt: TGTGCCAGCAGTCCCGGCGGAAGCAATCAGCCCCAGCATTTT
CDR3aa: CASSPGGSNQPQHF

d_gene: TRBD1
j_gene: TRBJ1-5
abundance: .
v_gene: TRBV11-2
len: 16
CDR3nt: TGTGCCAGCAGCTCCCAGGACAGGGTCCCCAATCAGCCCCAGCATTTT
CDR3aa: CASSSQDRVPNQPQHF

d_gene: .
j_gene: TRBJ1-1
abundance: .
v_gene: TRBV29-1
len: 13
CDR3nt: TGCAGCGTCGGAATTTCAGGGATTTCTGAAGCTTTCTTT
CDR3aa: CSVGISGISEAFF

d_gene: TRBD1
j_gene: TRBJ2-7
abundance: .
v_gene: TRBV5-1
len: 14
CDR3nt: TGCGCCAGCAGCGAGGAAGGGGGCTTAGGCGAGCAGTACTTC
CDR3aa: CASSEEGGLGEQYF

d_gene: .
j_gene: TRBJ1-1
abundance: .
v_gene: TRBV15
len: 12
CDR3nt: TGTGCCACCAGCAGTGAGGGCCAGGGAGCTTTCTTT
CDR3aa: CATSSEGQGAFF

d_gene: .
j_gene: TRBJ2-1
abundance: few
v_gene: TRBV30
len: 13
CDR3nt: TGTGCCTGGAGTGTACCGGGGGCTAGTGAGCAGTTCTTC
CDR3aa: CAWSVPGASEQFF

d_gene: .
j_gene: TRBJ2-4
abundance: once
v_gene: TRBV30
len: 14
CDR3nt: TGTGCCTGGAGTGTCGAATTAGCCAAAAACATTCAGTACTTC
CDR3aa: CAWSVELAKNIQYF

d_gene: TRBD2
j_gene: TRBJ2-2
abundance: .
v_gene: TRBV6-5
len: 15
CDR3nt: TGTGCCAGCAGGCCCGGGGGGGCTGATGCCGGGGAGCTGTTTTTT
CDR3aa: CASRPGGADAGELFF

d_gene: .
j_gene: TRBJ2-1
abundance: few
v_gene: TRBV4-1
len: 15
CDR3nt: TGCGCCAGCAGCCTCCGGGACGGGGGCTGGAATGAGCAGTTCTTC
CDR3aa: CASSLRDGGWNEQFF

d_gene: .
j_gene: TRBJ2-5
abundance: few
v_gene: TRBV6-5
len: 15
CDR3nt: TGTGCCAGCAGTTTTGGGACTTCTGGGCGGGAGACCCAGTACTTC
CDR3aa: CASSFGTSGRETQYF

d_gene: .
j_gene: TRBJ2-3
abundance: few
v_gene: TRBV19
len: 16
CDR3nt: TGTGCCAGTAGTATAGAACCAAGTGGCCTCGCAGATACGCAGTATTTT
CDR3aa: CASSIEPSGLADTQYF

d_gene: .
j_gene: TRBJ1-2
abundance: few
v_gene: TRBV25-1
len: 16
CDR3nt: TGTGCCACCTCGAACGAGGACAGACCTTCTAACTATGGCTACACCTTC
CDR3aa: CATSNEDRPSNYGYTF

d_gene: .
j_gene: TRBJ1-5
abundance: .
v_gene: TRBV4-3
len: 14
CDR3nt: TGCGCCAGCAGATGGGACCGTTTCAATCAGCCCCAGCATTTT
CDR3aa: CASRWDRFNQPQHF

d_gene: TRBD2
j_gene: TRBJ2-1
abundance: once
v_gene: TRBV11-2
len: 17
CDR3nt: TGTGCCAGCAGCCGTAGCGGGGGGGCTTTCACTTACAATGAGCAGTTCTTC
CDR3aa: CASSRSGGAFTYNEQFF

d_gene: .
j_gene: TRBJ1-2
abundance: once
v_gene: TRBV29-1
len: 13
CDR3nt: TGCAGCGTTGTTCGGGCAGGGATCGCTGGCTACACCTTC
CDR3aa: CSVVRAGIAGYTF

d_gene: TRBD1
j_gene: TRBJ2-7
abundance: few
v_gene: TRBV29-1
len: 14
CDR3nt: TGCAGCGTTGAAGATCTGGCAGGGGGTTACGAGCAGTACTTC
CDR3aa: CSVEDLAGGYEQYF

d_gene: .
j_gene: TRBJ1-1
abundance: .
v_gene: TRBV27
len: 14
CDR3nt: TGTGCCAGCGCTAATGCGGGGTCGATAGCTGAAGCTTTCTTT
CDR3aa: CASANAGSIAEAFF

d_gene: .
j_gene: TRBJ2-2
abundance: .
v_gene: TRBV7-3
len: 14
CDR3nt: TGTGCCAGCAGCTTACGGGCGAGCGCCGGGGAGCTGTTTTTT
CDR3aa: CASSLRASAGELFF

d_gene: .
j_gene: TRBJ1-2
abundance: .
v_gene: TRBV27
len: 16
CDR3nt: TGTGCCAGCAGTTTATCGGCACCCGAAGCTAACTATGGCTACACCTTC
CDR3aa: CASSLSAPEANYGYTF

d_gene: .
j_gene: TRBJ2-1
abundance: .
v_gene: TRBV9
len: 18
CDR3nt: TGTGCCAGCAGCGTAGCTCCACCCGGGAATGAGGCGGACAATGAGCAGTTCTTC
CDR3aa: CASSVAPPGNEADNEQFF

d_gene: TRBD2
j_gene: TRBJ2-2
abundance: .
v_gene: TRBV15
len: 15
CDR3nt: TGTGCCACCCGGGACGGGACTACGAACACCGGGGAGCTGTTTTTT
CDR3aa: CATRDGTTNTGELFF

d_gene: .
j_gene: TRBJ1-1
abundance: .
v_gene: TRBV29-1
len: 12
CDR3nt: TGCAGCGTGCCGGGAGGGTCCACTGAAGCTTTCTTT
CDR3aa: CSVPGGSTEAFF

d_gene: .
j_gene: TRBJ2-7
abundance: .
v_gene: TRBV6-5
len: 12
CDR3nt: TGTGCCAGCAGGGGACCGTCCTACGAGCAGTACTTC
CDR3aa: CASRGPSYEQYF

d_gene: .
j_gene: TRBJ2-1
abundance: once
v_gene: TRBV7-8
len: 16
CDR3nt: TGTGCCAGCAGCTTGACACCCGGGGGCAGCCACAATGAGCAGTTCTTC
CDR3aa: CASSLTPGGSHNEQFF

d_gene: TRBD1
j_gene: TRBJ2-7
abundance: .
v_gene: TRBV5-1
len: 15
CDR3nt: TGCGCCAGCAGCTTGTCCAGGGGGCGCGGTTACGAGCAGTACTTC
CDR3aa: CASSLSRGRGYEQYF

d_gene: .
j_gene: TRBJ1-1
abundance: few
v_gene: TRBV6-6
len: 14
CDR3nt: TGTGCCAGCAGTTACTTACAGGGTAATGGTGAAGCTTTCTTT
CDR3aa: CASSYLQGNGEAFF

d_gene: .
j_gene: TRBJ2-3
abundance: once
v_gene: TRBV6-5
len: 16
CDR3nt: TGTGCCAGCAGTTACTCCACAGGACATCCGACAGATACGCAGTATTTT
CDR3aa: CASSYSTGHPTDTQYF

d_gene: .
j_gene: TRBJ2-1
abundance: many
v_gene: TRBV6-4
len: 15
CDR3nt: TGTGCCAGCAGTCGGGGGGCGTCCGACCTCAATGAGCAGTTCTTC
CDR3aa: CASSRGASDLNEQFF